These 21 T cell receptor beta chains were all obtained from the same sample, sequenced in a study of PD-1 blockade in classical Hodgkin lymphoma. Clones were read by immunoSEQ multiplex PCR, and TCRdb kept only the in-frame ones, dropping some. The sample contains 15,000 or so clones, 75% to 85% of which appear only once. Each patient's relapse followed autologous stem cell transplantation, and brentuximab vedotin exposure varied. The material was peripheral blood mononuclear cells (PBMCs), obtained at baseline. The receptors were gathered from a human donor with classical Hodgkin lymphoma.

V usage is TRBV29-1 and J usage is TRBJ2-3; perhaps TRBD2 as D (7 bases). CDR3 length equals 13 residues. The germline gives CDR1 SQVTM, CDR2 ANQGSEA. V was shortened by 4 bases and J by 3 bases, with 11 bases between the two germline ends. DNA for the CDR3: TGCAGCGTTGTAGGGGGGGGGACAGATACGCAGTATTTT. This codes for CSVVGGGTDTQYF.

By sample share, this clone is medium-sized. The gene calls are TRBV2 and TRBJ1-4; TRBD1 might be the D (6 bases). V lost 6 bases and J 3 bases, leaving 14 bases between the germline ends. CDR1 is SNHLY, CDR2 FYNNEI, per germline. This CDR3 comprises 15 residues. CDR3 nucleotide sequence: TGTGCCAGCAGGGACGGACAGAACTCTAATGAAAAACTGTTTTTT. Protein: CASRDGQNSNEKLFF.

The V gene is TRBV25-1, the J gene TRBJ2-3, with 7 bases fitting TRBD1. The germline gives CDR1 MGHDK, CDR2 SYGVNS. Germline trimming cut 0 bases from V and 2 bases from J; bases unmatched to any gene: 8. The CDR3 sequence is 17 residues long. The CDR3 is CASSEYRAGGNTDTQYF. The CDR3 DNA reads TGTGCCAGCAGTGAATATAGGGCAGGGGGTAACACAGATACGCAGTATTTT.

V and J are TRBV11-2 and TRBJ1-2; a possible D gene is TRBD1 (5 bases). The CDR3 loop spans 13 amino acids. CDR1 SGHAT and CDR2 FQNNGV come from the germline V gene. The V and J ends lost 7 bases and 8 bases respectively, with 17 bases between them. Written as DNA, the CDR3 is TGTGCCAGCAACCTCCCCGGGGGAGGAGGCTACACCTTC. Protein product: CASNLPGGGGYTF.

This rearrangement joins TRBV7-2 to TRBJ2-3; D is unclear. Per germline, CDR1 SGHTA and CDR2 FQGNSA. The V end was cut by 3 bases, the J end by 9 bases, with 16 bases between. This CDR3 comprises 14 residues. The chain's CDR3 is CASSFSRPQGTQYF. CDR3 DNA: TGTGCCAGCAGCTTCTCAAGGCCCCAAGGGACGCAGTATTTT.

The rearrangement uses TRBV11-3 and TRBJ2-3; the match to TRBD2 covers 7 bases. This CDR3 is 14 amino acids long. Germline CDR1 and CDR2: SGHNT and YENEEA. The junction had 7 bases not matched to a gene; V was cut back by 5 bases and J by 5 bases. The CDR3 protein is CASSPGRGVDTQYF. The DNA for the CDR3 is TGTGCCAGCAGCCCGGGGAGGGGAGTAGATACGCAGTATTTT.

The rearrangement joins TRBV30 to TRBJ1-6; 7 bases map to TRBD1. V shed 1 base and J 10 bases; nucleotides not matched to a gene: 7. The CDR3 has 14 residues. Germline V gene sequence: CDR1 GTSNPN, CDR2 SVGIG (reference sequence). The CDR3: CAWSGTGARSPLHF. As DNA, the CDR3 is TGTGCCTGGAGTGGCACAGGGGCACGCTCACCCCTCCACTTT. The full variable domain, rest sourced from reference TRBV30 and TRBJ1-6, is SQTIHQWPATLVQPVGSPLSLECTVEGTSNPNLYWYRQAAGRGLQLLFYSVGIGQISSEVPQNLSASRPQDRQFILSSKKLLLSDSGFYLCAWSGTGARSPLHFGNGTRLTVT.

The CDR3 coding sequence is TGTGCCAGTAGTCTGCAAGACATCTCTGGAAACACCATATATTTT. Its translation: CASSLQDISGNTIYF. The chain links TRBV19 to TRBJ1-3; D is unclear. The CDR3 runs 15 residues. The germline V gene encodes CDR1 LNHDA and CDR2 SQIVND (reference sequence). V lost 5 bases to trimming and J lost 0 bases, with 11 bases between them.

This chain links TRBV27 with TRBJ2-1; a possible D gene is TRBD2 (7 bases). Germline V lookup: CDR1 MNHEY, CDR2 SMNVEV (reference sequence). V was pared by 8 bases and J by 7 bases, with 18 bases between. CDR3 length: 14 residues. CDR3 sequence: CASGTRGGANEQFF. The CDR3 DNA reads TGTGCCAGCGGGACCCGAGGGGGGGCAAATGAGCAGTTCTTC.

The CDR3 protein is CASSGPISGNTIYF. The DNA for the CDR3 is TGTGCCAGCTCGGGACCGATCTCTGGAAACACCATATATTTT. This chain uses TRBV25-1 with TRBJ1-3, with a possible D match to TRBD1 (5 bases). The CDR3 is 14 residues long. The germline V and J ends were trimmed by 8 bases and 0 bases, with 11 bases remaining between them. Germline V gene lookup returns CDR1 MGHDK and CDR2 SYGVNS.

This clone was picked up one time. This sequence joins TRBV30 and TRBJ1-4; D is unresolved. V was trimmed by 8 bases and J by 8 bases, leaving 15 bases between them. This CDR3 has 12 amino acids. The V gene's germline CDR1 is GTSNPN and CDR2 SVGIG (reference sequence). This chain's CDR3 is CAQQRGVEKLFF. In DNA form, the CDR3 reads TGTGCCCAGCAGCGGGGAGTAGAAAAACTGTTTTTT.

The rearrangement links TRBV5-1 to TRBJ2-1, with D unresolved. Trimming shortened V by 0 bases and J by 5 bases, and 6 bases separated the two germline ends. CDR1 SGHRS and CDR2 YFSETQ come from the germline V gene. The CDR3 extends over 13 amino acids. The CDR3, as DNA: TGCGCCAGCAGCTTGGCTCTACACAATGAGCAGTTCTTC. Translating gives CASSLALHNEQFF.

The table lists this clone with a few counts. This chain's CDR3 is CASTPGQYGYTF. The CDR3, as DNA: TGTGCCAGCACTCCGGGACAATATGGCTACACCTTC. This chain joins TRBV28 and TRBJ1-2; D possibly corresponds to TRBD1 (6 bases). The CDR3 is 12 amino acids. Germline V CDR1 and CDR2: MDHEN, SYDVKM. V was trimmed by 7 bases and J by 5 bases, leaving 11 bases between them.

This clone is medium-sized in the sample. The chain recombines TRBV7-9 with TRBJ1-1; perhaps TRBD1 as D (5 bases). Germline V gene lookup returns CDR1 SEHNR and CDR2 FQNEAQ (reference sequence). This CDR3 comprises 15 residues. Trimming stripped 1 base from V and 2 bases from J, with 11 bases between. The CDR3 DNA follows: TGTGCCAGCAGCTTAGTTTCCGGGGCTAACACTGAAGCTTTCTTT. This codes for CASSLVSGANTEAFF.

The rearrangement joins TRBV4-1 to TRBJ2-3, with 8 bases fitting TRBD2. Germline V gene lookup returns CDR1 MGHRA and CDR2 YSYEKL. The ends lost 1 base at V and 1 base at J; junction bases unmatched: 7. This CDR3 region has 17 residues. This chain's CDR3 is CASSQAPTGGGTDTQYF. The CDR3 DNA reads TGCGCCAGCAGCCAAGCCCCTACGGGGGGGGGCACAGATACGCAGTATTTT.

This clone is deemed medium-sized. The chain links TRBV6-1 to TRBJ1-5; TRBD1 agrees at 11 bases. CDR3 size: 14 residues. V was clipped by 6 bases and J by 7 bases; unmatched bases: 5. Germline V gene data show CDR1 as MNHNS and CDR2 as SASEGT. The CDR3 loop reads CASRAGTGGQPQHF. CDR3 sequence (DNA): TGTGCCAGCAGAGCCGGGACAGGGGGGCAGCCCCAGCATTTT.

The chain uses TRBV9 and TRBJ2-7; D assignment may be TRBD1 or TRBD2 (5 bases each). CDR3 length: 14 residues. Trimming took off 3 bases at V and 6 bases at J, with 16 bases between the two ends. The germline V gene encodes CDR1 SGDLS and CDR2 YYNGEE. The CDR3 DNA is TGTGCCAGCAGCGGATCGACGGGACGGTCCGAGCAGTACTTC. Its protein product is CASSGSTGRSEQYF.

V is TRBV27 and J is TRBJ2-3; a weak D match, TRBD1 (5 bases). CDR3 length equals 14 residues. Trimming removed 1 base at V and 5 bases at J, with 10 bases between. Germline loops: CDR1 MNHEY, CDR2 SMNVEV (reference sequence). The CDR3 reads CASSLWGSGDTQYF. CDR3 DNA: TGTGCCAGCAGTTTATGGGGCTCAGGAGATACGCAGTATTTT.

The rearrangement joins TRBV30 to TRBJ1-1, with TRBD1 matching 8 bases. The CDR3 runs to 17 residues. Trimming removed 2 bases from V and 1 base from J; junction bases left unmatched: 12. The germline V gene has CDR1 GTSNPN and CDR2 SVGIG (reference sequence). Written as DNA, the CDR3 is TGTGCCTGGAGTCTAGCCATACGGACAGGGAGGAACACTGAAGCTTTCTTT. Its protein is CAWSLAIRTGRNTEAFF.

This clone was recorded only once. This sequence joins TRBV6-5 and TRBJ1-2; the match to TRBD1 covers 8 bases. V lost 5 bases, J lost 3 bases, and 2 bases stayed unmatched. The germline V gene encodes CDR1 MNHEY and CDR2 SVGAGI. The CDR3 covers 13 residues. The CDR3 nucleotides read TGTGCCAGCAGTGCGGACAGGGACTATGGCTACACCTTC. As protein: CASSADRDYGYTF.

This clone was picked up a small number of times. The chain carries TRBV30 and TRBJ2-1, with a weak D call TRBD1 (6 bases). The length of the CDR3 is 17 residues. Trimming removed 5 bases from V and 4 bases from J, with 24 bases in between. CDR1 is GTSNPN and CDR2 is SVGIG in the germline V gene (reference sequence). CDR3 coding DNA: TGTGCCTGGGCCGGTCAAGTGGCGGTGGGGGCATACAATGAGCAGTTCTTC. Residues: CAWAGQVAVGAYNEQFF.